The clone carrying this T cell receptor (beta chain) was detected once. This specimen belongs to a study of blood T cell repertoires in COVID-19. Study-wide context: From the United States, Italy and Spain came samples of acute and convalescent COVID-19.

In the source study's methods: Amplification of reference gene primers provided the estimated nucleated cell counts. The assay was immunoSEQ multiplex PCR, and TCRdb's table has in-frame clones only and misses some. V, J and clone size are taken as reported in that table, and D and trimming were inferred from the DNA itself. The sample consists of around 280,000 clones, around nine tenths of them appearing once. V was clipped by 6 bases and J by 4 bases; unmatched bases: 2. In germline, CDR1 is LGHNA, CDR2 YSLEER. The CDR3 is made up of 13 amino acids. The study recruited people aged roughly 18 to 95 years across approximately 24 US areas. Cohorts were assigned according to the clinical history that participants reported.

The TCR originated in a woman aged 40 to 50 who had recovered from COVID-19. Input material: PBMCs or T cells enriched from blood (not recorded which). The V gene is TRBV4-3, the J gene TRBJ1-2; 10 bases line up with TRBD1. The CDR3 spells CASRGQGSYGYTF. The CDR3 coding sequence is TGCGCCAGCAGGGGACAGGGGTCCTATGGCTACACCTTC.